The 9 T cell receptor beta chains in this list originate from one sample, sequenced in a study of human T cells and chemical hapten exposure. TCRdb analysed the RACE reads with MiXCR anew, one entry per CDR3 protein. Here the sample spans some 50,000 distinct CDR3 sequences, 3.5% to 4.5% being singletons. Time point in this sample: healthy volunteer bleed at 2 weeks. The starting material, unfractionated whole blood, was used for total RNA extraction. Material: whole blood. Receptor source: a human donor in good health. Some clones in this sample may be carry-over from other donors' samples.

This clonotype has ten or more counts. This chain connects TRBV29-1 to TRBJ2-7, with 7 bases matching TRBD2. With 4 bases clipped from V and 2 bases from J, the junction kept 11 bases outside the gene matches. The CDR3 is 15 residues long. Per germline, CDR1 SQVTM and CDR2 ANQGSEA. The CDR3 protein is CSVVEGGRFAYEQYF. For the CDR3, the DNA is TGCAGCGTTGTTGAGGGCGGGAGATTCGCCTACGAGCAGTACTTC.

Of note for this clonotype: The DNA is left out, because the CDR3 cannot be placed on it with certainty; the CDR3 is given as TCRdb lists it. The chain recombines TRBV28 with TRBJ1-2; whether TRBD1, the table's D call, matches the DNA was not checked. Per germline, CDR1 MDHEN and CDR2 SYDVKM. The CDR3 totals 16 residues, both ends included. The CDR3: CASSSSDRGLLEGYTF.

The chain carries TRBV18 and TRBJ1-2; 7 nucleotides align to TRBD1. V was pared by 4 bases and J by 0 bases, with 2 bases of the junction left unmatched. The CDR3 has 14 amino acids. Germline loops: CDR1 KGHSH, CDR2 LQKENI. CDR3 sequence: CASSHGQANYGYTF. As DNA, the CDR3 is TGTGCCAGCTCACACGGACAGGCTAACTATGGCTACACCTTC.

Many counts were recorded for this clonotype. The chain is built from TRBV2 and TRBJ2-5; 15 positions match TRBD2. The CDR3 sequence is 15 residues long. Germline V CDR1 and CDR2: SNHLY, FYNNEI. The trim removed 8 bases at V and 4 bases at J, leaving 5 bases unmatched. The CDR3 DNA sequence: TGTGCCAGCGTCGGGACTAGCGGGAGGCGAGAGACCCAGTACTTC. It encodes CASVGTSGRRETQYF.

This clonotype was counted ten times or more. The V and J genes are TRBV5-1 and TRBJ1-4, with D tentatively TRBD1 (5 bases). V lost 8 bases and J 3 bases, leaving 14 bases between the germline ends. This CDR3 has 14 residues. The germline V gene has CDR1 SGHRS and CDR2 YFSETQ. This chain's CDR3 is CASTVGDSNEKLFF. In nucleotides, the CDR3 is TGCGCCAGTACCGTAGGGGATTCTAATGAAAAACTGTTTTTT. The entire variable domain, with the rest obtained from reference TRBV5-1 and TRBJ1-4, is as follows: KAGVTQTPRYLIKTRGQQVTLSCSPISGHRSVSWYQQTPGQGLQFLFEYFSETQRNKGNFPGRFSGRQFSNSRSEMNVSTLELGDSALYLCASTVGDSNEKLFFGSGTQLSVL.

There are many counts of this clonotype. At one boundary the junction diverges from the germline segment, which might be a read error. The V and J genes are TRBV7-7 and TRBJ1-1; D remains ambiguous. Germline assignment: CDR1 SSHAT and CDR2 FNYEAQ (reference sequence). The CDR3 extends over 17 amino acids. CDR3 sequence reads: CASSSDYPQKLNTEAFF. The CDR3 DNA follows: TGTGCTAGCAGCTCGGACTACCCCCAAAAATTGAACACTGAAGCTTTCTTT.

Notes on this clonotype: One end of the junction fails to match germline, which may point to a read error. V gene TRBV9 combines with J gene TRBJ2-5; unclear D gene. From germline, CDR1 is SGDLS and CDR2 YYNGEE. There are 14 residues in the CDR3. CDR3 sequence: CANSPRRSSETQYF. CDR3 DNA sequence: TGTGCCAACAGCCCCAGACGTTCGTCGGAGACCCAGTACTTC.

The rearrangement joins TRBV30 to TRBJ1-4, with 7 nucleotides matching TRBD1. Per the germline V gene, CDR1 is GTSNPN and CDR2 is SVGIG (reference sequence). This CDR3 is 14 amino acids long. Germline trimming cut 5 bases from V and 3 bases from J; bases unmatched to any gene: 6. DNA of the CDR3: TGTGCCTGGGGAGGAACAGGGGCTAATGAAAAACTGTTTTTT. Translating gives CAWGGTGANEKLFF.

In its sample, this clonotype was seen many times. The J gene is TRBJ2-1, the V gene TRBV12-3 or TRBV12-4; 7 bases are shared with TRBD2. This CDR3 region has 15 residues. With V trimmed by 1 base and J by 8 bases, 8 bases remained unmatched. The CDR3 sequence: CASSLEGGRLDEQFF. The CDR3 DNA sequence: TGTGCCAGCAGTTTAGAGGGAGGGCGTCTCGATGAGCAGTTCTTC.